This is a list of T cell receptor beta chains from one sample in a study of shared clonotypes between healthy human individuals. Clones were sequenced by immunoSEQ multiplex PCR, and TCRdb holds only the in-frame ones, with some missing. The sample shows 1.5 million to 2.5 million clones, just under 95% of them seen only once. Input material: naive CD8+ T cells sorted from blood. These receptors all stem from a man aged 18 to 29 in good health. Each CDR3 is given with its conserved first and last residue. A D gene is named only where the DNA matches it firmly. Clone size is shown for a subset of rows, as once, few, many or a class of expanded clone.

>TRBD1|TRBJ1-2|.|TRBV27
CASSLQPGTGGNGYTF
TGTGCCAGCAGTTTACAACCGGGGACAGGGGGCAATGGCTACACCTTC
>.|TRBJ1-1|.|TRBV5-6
CASSLAGKTEAFF
TGTGCCAGCAGCTTAGCTGGTAAGACTGAAGCTTTCTTT
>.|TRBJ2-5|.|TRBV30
CAWGLSGQETQYF
TGTGCCTGGGGCCTTTCCGGCCAAGAGACCCAGTACTTC
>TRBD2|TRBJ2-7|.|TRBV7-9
CASSLAGLAREQYF
TGTGCCAGCAGCTTAGCTGGACTAGCACGCGAGCAGTACTTC
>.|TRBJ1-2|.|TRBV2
CASGRAGLIGDGYTF
TGTGCCAGCGGCCGGGCAGGGTTAATCGGGGATGGCTACACCTTC
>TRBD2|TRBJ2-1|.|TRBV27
CASKPSGGIHEQFF
TGTGCCAGCAAGCCTAGCGGGGGGATACATGAGCAGTTCTTC
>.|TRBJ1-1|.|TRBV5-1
CASSPTLPHEEAFF
TGCGCCAGCAGCCCGACCCTCCCTCACGAAGAAGCTTTCTTT
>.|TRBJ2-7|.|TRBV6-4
CASSDRWSCYEQYF
TGTGCCAGCAGTGACCGTTGGAGCTGCTACGAGCAGTACTTC
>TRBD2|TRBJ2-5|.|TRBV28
CASSKPFQLSSGAGTQYF
TGTGCCAGCAGTAAACCATTTCAGCTTTCTAGCGGGGCGGGGACCCAGTACTTC
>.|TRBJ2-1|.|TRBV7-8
CASSSLDWTPRNEQFF
TGTGCCAGCAGCTCCCTGGACTGGACCCCGCGTAATGAGCAGTTCTTC
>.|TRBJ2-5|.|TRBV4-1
CASSVFDNQETQYF
TGCGCCAGCAGCGTATTCGACAACCAAGAGACCCAGTACTTC
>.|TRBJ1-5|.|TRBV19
CASSIWDSNQPQHF
TGTGCCAGTAGTATCTGGGATAGCAATCAGCCCCAGCATTTT
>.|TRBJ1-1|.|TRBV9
CASSVGDQTLANTEAFF
TGTGCCAGCAGCGTAGGGGACCAGACCTTGGCGAACACTGAAGCTTTCTTT
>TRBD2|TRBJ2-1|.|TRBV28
CASSSISGGAYNEQFF
TGTGCCAGCAGTTCGATTAGCGGGGGGGCGTACAATGAGCAGTTCTTC
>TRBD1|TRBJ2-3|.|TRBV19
CASSTGTGGTDTQYF
TGTGCCAGTAGCACCGGGACAGGGGGCACAGATACGCAGTATTTT
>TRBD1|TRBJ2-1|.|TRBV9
CASSNRGQGVLHEQFF
TGTGCCAGCAGCAATCGTGGGCAGGGGGTACTTCATGAGCAGTTCTTC
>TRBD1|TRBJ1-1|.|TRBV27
CASSPVMGTGVTEAFF
TGTGCCAGCAGTCCAGTGATGGGGACAGGGGTCACTGAAGCTTTCTTT
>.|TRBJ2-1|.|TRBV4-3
CASSQRTIGQERQFF
TGCGCCAGCAGCCAACGAACAATTGGCCAAGAACGGCAGTTCTTC
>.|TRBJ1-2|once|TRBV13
CASSLGDTFYGYTF
TGTGCCAGCAGCTTGGGGGACACCTTCTATGGCTACACCTTC
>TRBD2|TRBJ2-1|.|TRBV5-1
CASSLDLAGGLNNEQFF
TGCGCCAGCAGCTTGGACCTAGCGGGGGGCCTTAACAATGAGCAGTTCTTC
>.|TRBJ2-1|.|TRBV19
CASSLDGWEQFF
TGTGCCAGTAGTTTAGACGGTTGGGAGCAGTTCTTC
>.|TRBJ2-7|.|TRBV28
CASSLPGTSYEQYF
TGTGCCAGCAGTTTGCCCGGGACCTCCTACGAGCAGTACTTC
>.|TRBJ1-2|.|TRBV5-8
CASSGPQESNYGYTF
TGTGCCAGCAGCGGTCCACAGGAGTCCAACTATGGCTACACCTTC
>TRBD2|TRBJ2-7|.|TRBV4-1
CASSQDPSGTYEQYF
TGCGCCAGCAGCCAAGATCCTAGCGGGACCTACGAGCAGTACTTC
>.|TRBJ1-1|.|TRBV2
CASRTDGGSTEAFF
TGTGCCAGCAGGACAGATGGGGGAAGCACTGAAGCTTTCTTT
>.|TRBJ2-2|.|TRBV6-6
CASSYWDIYTGELFF
TGTGCCAGCAGTTATTGGGACATTTACACCGGGGAGCTGTTTTTT
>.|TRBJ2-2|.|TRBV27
CASSLLAGTGELFF
TGTGCCAGCAGTTTACTGGCGGGCACCGGGGAGCTGTTTTTT
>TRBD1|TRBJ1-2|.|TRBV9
CASSVEDRDSHYGYTF
TGTGCCAGCAGCGTAGAGGACCGGGACAGCCATTATGGCTACACCTTC
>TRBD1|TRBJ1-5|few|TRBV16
CASSQTDRVSNQPQHF
TGTGCCAGCAGCCAAACCGACAGGGTCAGCAATCAGCCCCAGCATTTT
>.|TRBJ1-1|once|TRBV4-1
CASSQEGGMNTEAFF
TGCGCCAGCAGCCAAGAAGGGGGAATGAACACTGAAGCTTTCTTT
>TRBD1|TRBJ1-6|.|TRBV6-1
CASSLPDRVGSPLHF
TGTGCCAGCAGTCTACCGGACAGGGTCGGGTCACCCCTCCACTTT
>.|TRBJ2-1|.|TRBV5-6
CASSLGGGENIF
TGTGCCAGCAGCTTGGGAGGAGGGGAAAATATCTTC
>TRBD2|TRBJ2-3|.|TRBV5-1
CASSLWSGGDTDTQYF
TGCGCCAGCAGCTTGTGGTCGGGAGGGGACACAGATACGCAGTATTTT
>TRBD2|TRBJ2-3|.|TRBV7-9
CASSSLAASTDTQYF
TGTGCCAGCAGCTCCCTAGCGGCTAGCACAGATACGCAGTATTTT
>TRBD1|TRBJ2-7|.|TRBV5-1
CASSKDRGRFNEQYF
TGCGCCAGCAGCAAGGACAGGGGGCGATTCAACGAGCAGTACTTC
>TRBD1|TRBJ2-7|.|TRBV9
CASSAKGTGPYEQYF
TGTGCCAGCAGCGCGAAGGGGACAGGCCCCTACGAGCAGTACTTC
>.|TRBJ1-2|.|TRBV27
CASSLFGGGYGYTF
TGTGCCAGCAGTTTATTTGGGGGCGGCTATGGCTACACCTTC
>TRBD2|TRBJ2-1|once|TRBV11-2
CASSLWLADGNEQFF
TGTGCCAGCAGCTTATGGCTAGCGGACGGTAATGAGCAGTTCTTC
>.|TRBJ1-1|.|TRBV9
CASSVGRGNTEAFF
TGTGCCAGCAGCGTAGGGAGGGGGAACACTGAAGCTTTCTTT
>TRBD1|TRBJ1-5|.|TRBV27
CASSSFTGGLQPQHF
TGTGCCAGCAGTTCGTTCACAGGGGGCCTTCAGCCCCAGCATTTT
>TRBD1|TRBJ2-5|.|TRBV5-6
CASTLTGQGLIETQYF
TGTGCCAGCACCCTAACGGGACAGGGACTAATTGAGACCCAGTACTTC
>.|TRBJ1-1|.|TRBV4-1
CASSHQMGSGTEAFF
TGCGCCAGCAGCCACCAGATGGGGTCGGGGACTGAAGCTTTCTTT
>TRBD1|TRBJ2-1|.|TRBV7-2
CASTVTTGGDEQFF
TGTGCCAGCACCGTTACGACAGGGGGAGATGAGCAGTTCTTC
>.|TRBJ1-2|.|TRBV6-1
CASSEGPTINYGYTF
TGTGCCAGCAGTGAAGGGCCTACGATTAACTATGGCTACACCTTC
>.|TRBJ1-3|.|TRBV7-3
CASTPGGVTGPSGNTIYF
TGTGCCAGCACCCCGGGGGGGGTGACAGGTCCCTCTGGAAACACCATATATTTT
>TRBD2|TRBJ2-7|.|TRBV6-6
CASSMGREGRYEQYF
TGTGCCAGCAGCATGGGGCGGGAGGGCCGATACGAGCAGTACTTC
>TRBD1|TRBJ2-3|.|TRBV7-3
CASSTTGPTDTQYF
TGTGCCAGCAGCACGACAGGGCCCACAGATACGCAGTATTTT
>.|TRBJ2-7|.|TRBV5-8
CASSLGAFEQYF
TGTGCCAGCAGCTTGGGGGCCTTCGAGCAGTACTTC
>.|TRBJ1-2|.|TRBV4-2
CASSPGRTASTDGYTF
TGTGCCAGCAGCCCGGGCAGGACAGCTTCTACTGATGGCTACACCTTC